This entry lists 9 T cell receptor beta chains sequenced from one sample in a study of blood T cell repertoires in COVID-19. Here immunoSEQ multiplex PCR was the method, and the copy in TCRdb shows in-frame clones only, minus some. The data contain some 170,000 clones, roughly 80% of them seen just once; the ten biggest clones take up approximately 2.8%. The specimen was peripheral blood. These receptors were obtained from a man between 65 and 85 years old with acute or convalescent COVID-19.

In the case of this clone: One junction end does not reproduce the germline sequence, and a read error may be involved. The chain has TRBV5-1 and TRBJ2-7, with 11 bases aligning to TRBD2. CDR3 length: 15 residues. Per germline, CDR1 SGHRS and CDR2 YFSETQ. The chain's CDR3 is CASSLETSGIYGQYF. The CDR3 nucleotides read TGCGCCAGCAGCTTGGAGACTAGCGGGATTTACGGGCAGTACTTC.

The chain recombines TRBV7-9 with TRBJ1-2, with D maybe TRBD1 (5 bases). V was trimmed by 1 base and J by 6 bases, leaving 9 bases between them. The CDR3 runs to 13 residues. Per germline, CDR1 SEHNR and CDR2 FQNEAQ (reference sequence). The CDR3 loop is CASSLEGLNGYTF. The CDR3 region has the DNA TGTGCCAGCAGCTTAGAGGGACTGAATGGCTACACCTTC.

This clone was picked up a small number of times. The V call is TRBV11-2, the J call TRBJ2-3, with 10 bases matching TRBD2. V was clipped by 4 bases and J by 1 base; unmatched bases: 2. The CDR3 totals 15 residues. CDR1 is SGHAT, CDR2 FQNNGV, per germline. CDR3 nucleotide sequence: TGTGCCAGCAGCTGGGGGACTAGCGGCACAGATACGCAGTATTTT. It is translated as CASSWGTSGTDTQYF. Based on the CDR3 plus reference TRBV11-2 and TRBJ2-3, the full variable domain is EAGVAQSPRYKIIEKRQSVAFWCNPISGHATLYWYQQILGQGPKLLIQFQNNGVVDDSQLPKDRFSAERLKGVDSTLKIQPAKLEDSAVYLCASSWGTSGTDTQYFGPGTRLTVL.

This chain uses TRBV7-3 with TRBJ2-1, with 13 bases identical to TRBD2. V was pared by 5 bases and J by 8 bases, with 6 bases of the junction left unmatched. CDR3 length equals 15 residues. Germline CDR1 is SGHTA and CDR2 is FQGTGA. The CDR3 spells CASSDGLAGAYEQFF. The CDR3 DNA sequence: TGTGCCAGCAGCGATGGACTAGCGGGAGCCTATGAGCAGTTCTTC.

For the CDR3, the DNA is TGTGCCAGCAGCTCAAGATCCCAGGGAACAGGCCAAGCTTTCTTT. Residues: CASSSRSQGTGQAFF. The chain carries TRBV6-2 or TRBV6-3 and TRBJ1-1; a weak D match, TRBD1 (5 bases). V lost 6 bases and J 9 bases, leaving 23 bases between the germline ends. The CDR3 has 15 residues. Per germline, CDR1 MNHEY and CDR2 SVGEGT.

The CDR3 coding sequence is TGTGCCAGCAGCTTAGATGCCGTTGTAGGACTAGCGAGGGAGACCCAGTACTTC. This gives the protein CASSLDAVVGLARETQYF. The rearrangement joins TRBV11-2 to TRBJ2-5, with TRBD2 matching 9 bases. The junction had 13 bases not matched to a gene; V was cut back by 0 bases and J by 5 bases. This CDR3 has 18 amino acids. Germline CDR1 SGHAT, CDR2 FQNNGV. The full variable domain, with the rest looked up from reference TRBV11-2 and TRBJ2-5, is EAGVAQSPRYKIIEKRQSVAFWCNPISGHATLYWYQQILGQGPKLLIQFQNNGVVDDSQLPKDRFSAERLKGVDSTLKIQPAKLEDSAVYLCASSLDAVVGLARETQYFGPGTRLLVL.

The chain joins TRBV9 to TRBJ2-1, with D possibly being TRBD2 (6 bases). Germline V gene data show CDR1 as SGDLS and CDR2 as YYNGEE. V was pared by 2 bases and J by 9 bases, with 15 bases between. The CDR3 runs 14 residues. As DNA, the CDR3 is TGTGCCAGCAGCGTTGGGACTTTCAACAGTGAGCAGTTCTTC. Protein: CASSVGTFNSEQFF.

The CDR3 is CASSLPAGGNTGELFF. CDR3 in DNA: TGTGCCAGCAGCTTACCGGCCGGGGGGAACACCGGGGAGCTGTTTTTT. The chain carries TRBV11-3 and TRBJ2-2, with D perhaps TRBD2 (6 bases). Germline CDR1 and CDR2: SGHNT and YENEEA. This CDR3 region has 16 residues. Trimming stripped 2 bases from V and 1 base from J, with 11 bases between.

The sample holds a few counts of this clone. CDR3 DNA: TGTGCCAGCAGCTTAGGACAGGGGGCAAGATGGGGCCTTACGAATGAGCAGTTCTTC. It encodes CASSLGQGARWGLTNEQFF. V gene TRBV7-8 combines with J gene TRBJ2-1, with 10 bases fitting TRBD1. The CDR3 runs to 19 residues. Germline trimming cut 1 base from V and 7 bases from J; bases unmatched to any gene: 16. The germline CDR1 and CDR2 sequences are SGHVS and FQNEAQ. Complete variable domain (other parts from reference TRBV7-8 and TRBJ2-1): GAGVSQSPRYKVAKRGQDVALRCDPISGHVSLFWYQQALGQGPEFLTYFQNEAQLDKSGLPSDRFFAERPEGSVSTLKIQRTQQEDSAVYLCASSLGQGARWGLTNEQFFGPGTRLTVL.